One and the same sample provided the 21 T cell receptor beta chains below, sequenced in a study of T-cell memory formation after mild COVID-19. TCRdb itself ran the 5' RACE reads through MiXCR, one entry per CDR3 protein. The table shows approximately 250,000 distinct CDR3 sequences, with 16% occurring only once. Sequenced: PBMCs or a T cell subset sorted from them (not recorded which). Receptors originate from a man younger than 35 who had mild COVID-19 (a few samples of this study predate the infection). Cell type and time point are not known.

CDR3 coding DNA: TGTGCCAGCAGCTCCCCCAGGGGGCGGCTCTCGACTTACGAGCAGTACTTC. It yields the protein CASSSPRGRLSTYEQYF. This sequence joins TRBV9 and TRBJ2-7, with 8 bases that match TRBD1. The CDR3 contains 17 residues. Trimming at V came to 4 bases and at J to 4 bases, leaving 16 bases not matched to a gene. Germline lookup yields CDR1 SGDLS and CDR2 YYNGEE.

This clonotype has only a few counts. This sequence joins TRBV12-3 or TRBV12-4 and TRBJ1-1; 9 nucleotides match TRBD1. The CDR3 runs to 13 residues. The V segment lost 7 bases and the J segment 6 bases; nucleotides outside the gene matches: 6. The CDR3 coding sequence is TGTGCCAGCAACGAACAGGGGGCCTCTGAAGCTTTCTTT. Translating gives CASNEQGASEAFF.

The V and J genes are TRBV12-3 or TRBV12-4 and TRBJ2-1; D is unresolved. V was trimmed by 6 bases and J by 2 bases, leaving 11 bases between them. The CDR3 is 14 amino acids. CDR3 coding DNA: TGTGCCAGCAGAAGTTTCGAGACCTACAATGAGCAGTTCTTC. Its protein is CASRSFETYNEQFF.

This clonotype was picked up many times. V usage is TRBV7-6 and J usage is TRBJ2-1; D may be TRBD2 (5 bases). Germline CDR1 and CDR2: SGHVS and FNYEAQ. The CDR3 is 17 residues long. The CDR3: CAVGGGVPTRGYNEQFF. In DNA, the CDR3 is TGTGCGGTTGGTGGTGGGGTACCAACACGGGGCTACAATGAGCAGTTCTTC. The full variable domain, with the rest looked up from reference TRBV7-6 and TRBJ2-1, is GAGVSQSPRYKVTKRGQDVALRCDPISGHVSLYWYRQALGQGPEFLTYFNYEAQQDKSGLPNDRFSAERPEGSISTLTIQRTEQRDSAMYRCAVGGGVPTRGYNEQFFGPGTRLTVL.

This chain joins TRBV29-1 and TRBJ1-1; D not resolved. There are 11 residues in the CDR3. Germline CDR1 reads SQVTM; CDR2 reads ANQGSEA. Trimming stripped 0 bases from V and 3 bases from J, with 2 bases between. Here the CDR3 DNA reads TGCAGCGTTGAAGAGGACACTGAAGCTTTCTTT. Amino acids: CSVEEDTEAFF.

This clonotype was seen only a few times. This chain links TRBV6-5 with TRBJ1-1, with 8 nucleotides matching TRBD1. Trimming took 7 bases from V and 3 from J; bases not matched to a gene: 13. CDR3 size: 16 residues. CDR1 MNHEY and CDR2 SVGAGI come from the germline V gene. CDR3 protein: CASNLAGGLGDTEAFF. CDR3 nucleotides: TGTGCCAGCAACCTAGCAGGGGGCCTCGGAGACACTGAAGCTTTCTTT.

This chain links TRBV14 with TRBJ2-2; D gene uncertain. V was clipped by 3 bases and J by 9 bases, with 5 bases between them. CDR1 and CDR2 (germline): SGHDN, FVKESK. This CDR3 spans 11 amino acids. The CDR3 nucleotides are TGTGCCAGCAGCCAGTTCAGGGAGCTGTTTTTT. Protein product: CASSQFRELFF.

The chain uses TRBV10-3 and TRBJ1-2; 8 bases agree with TRBD1. V was pared by 0 bases and J by 3 bases, with 6 bases of the junction left unmatched. This CDR3 has 16 amino acids. The V gene's germline CDR1 is ENHRY and CDR2 SYGVKD. CDR3 sequence reads: CAISESRDRRYYGYTF. CDR3 nucleotides: TGTGCCATCAGTGAGTCGAGGGACAGGAGATACTATGGCTACACCTTC.

CDR3 residues: CSARADTQYF. The CDR3 DNA reads as TGCAGTGCTAGAGCAGATACGCAGTATTTT. The chain has TRBV20-1 and TRBJ2-3; D call uncertain. Per the germline V gene, CDR1 is DFQATT and CDR2 is SNEGSKA (reference sequence). Deletions cut 1 base from V and 4 bases from J, with 0 bases between. The CDR3 length is 10 residues.

This clonotype came up many times. V is TRBV20-1 and J is TRBJ2-5; a weak D match, TRBD1 (5 bases). Germline assignment: CDR1 DFQATT and CDR2 SNEGSKA (reference sequence). Trimming took 5 bases from V and 4 from J, leaving 14 bases between them. The length of the CDR3 is 13 residues. CDR3 sequence (DNA): TGCAGTGCTCCGGCAGGGCGGAGAGAGACCCAGTACTTC. It yields the protein CSAPAGRRETQYF.

This clonotype was seen a few times. DNA for the CDR3: TGCGCCAGCAAGAGGTCCGACGGTGACTATGGCTACACCTTC. It yields the protein CASKRSDGDYGYTF. J is TRBJ1-2 and V is TRBV5-1; D gene uncertain. Trimming took off 6 bases at V and 3 bases at J, with 15 bases between the two ends. CDR3 length: 14 amino acids. Germline V gene lookup returns CDR1 SGHRS and CDR2 YFSETQ.

The chain recombines TRBV7-6 with TRBJ2-1; 12 bases map to TRBD2. Germline V lookup: CDR1 SGHVS, CDR2 FNYEAQ. This CDR3 is built from 15 residues. Germline trimming cut 5 bases from V and 6 bases from J; bases unmatched to any gene: 5. The CDR3 region has the DNA TGTGCCAGCAGCACCAGGACTAGCGGGGTCAATGAGCAGTTCTTC. It encodes CASSTRTSGVNEQFF.

This clonotype has ten or more counts. The junction departs from the called germline gene at one end, perhaps through a read error. The chain links TRBV5-1 to TRBJ2-5; D unresolved. There are 15 residues in the CDR3. Germline V lookup: CDR1 SGHRS, CDR2 YFSETQ. In nucleotides, the CDR3 is TGCGCCAGCAGCTTGGCCATCGGCGACCAGGAGACCCAGTACTTC. As protein: CASSLAIGDQETQYF.

The chain links TRBV7-9 to TRBJ2-3; D is undetermined. This CDR3 is 14 amino acids long. Germline-derived CDR1 and CDR2 are SEHNR and FQNEAQ (reference sequence). Between the trimmed V and J ends, which lost 2 bases and 3 bases, there was a span of 9 bases. The CDR3 here is CASSLSPWTDTQYF. As DNA, the CDR3 is TGTGCCAGCAGCTTATCCCCATGGACAGATACGCAGTATTTT.

The DNA for the CDR3 is TGTGCCAGCCTTTCGGAGTGGGCAGATACGCAGTATTTT. Protein: CASLSEWADTQYF. The V gene is TRBV2, the J gene TRBJ2-3; D uncertain. CDR1 and CDR2 from the germline V gene are SNHLY and FYNNEI. Trimming took off 8 bases at V and 4 bases at J, with 13 bases between the two ends. The CDR3 is 13 amino acids.

The chain recombines TRBV7-9 with TRBJ2-1; D might be TRBD1 (5 bases). CDR1 SEHNR and CDR2 FQNEAQ come from the germline V gene (reference sequence). Trimming stripped 8 bases from V and 9 bases from J, with 20 bases between. The CDR3 is 14 residues long. DNA of the CDR3: TGTGCCAGCGTTCCAAGGGCAGGGAAGGGTGAGCAGTTCTTC. Translation gives CASVPRAGKGEQFF.

This clonotype was seen a handful of times. The genes are TRBV5-5 and TRBJ2-4, with D possibly TRBD1 on 6 matching bases. The CDR3 has 18 amino acids. Trimming left V 5 bases short and J 0 bases short, with 21 bases between. CDR1 SGHKS and CDR2 YYEKEE come from the germline V gene (reference sequence). CDR3 in amino acids: CASSTGTSPLLAKNIQYF. The CDR3 bases are TGTGCCAGCAGTACCGGGACATCGCCCCTTTTAGCCAAAAACATTCAGTACTTC.

This clonotype was seen a few times. The CDR3 region has the DNA TGTGCCCTACAGGGGGCAGGGCGCTACGAGCAGTACTTC. Translation gives CALQGAGRYEQYF. This chain connects TRBV30 to TRBJ2-7, with 9 bases matching TRBD1. V shed 8 bases, J shed 3 bases, and the junction held 8 bases outside the gene matches. The CDR3 is 13 residues long. CDR1 is GTSNPN, CDR2 SVGIG, per germline (reference sequence).

The chain uses TRBV6-2 or TRBV6-3 and TRBJ2-7; the match to TRBD1 covers 7 bases. Trimming cost V 8 bases and J 1 base; bases outside gene matches: 8. CDR1 MNHEY and CDR2 SVGEGT come from the germline V gene. This CDR3 spans 14 amino acids. In DNA form, the CDR3 reads TGTGCCAGCTCTCGCGTGGGACAGTCCTACGAGCAGTACTTC. As protein: CASSRVGQSYEQYF.

CDR3 amino acids: CASSRISGGAVGELFF. CDR3 bases: TGTGCCAGCAGCCGAATTAGCGGGGGGGCCGTCGGGGAGCTGTTTTTT. The chain employs TRBV7-2 and TRBJ2-2, with 11 bases matching TRBD2. Germline V gene sequence: CDR1 SGHTA, CDR2 FQGNSA. The CDR3 totals 16 residues. The ends lost 5 bases at V and 7 bases at J; junction bases unmatched: 9.

This clonotype showed up just a few times. V is TRBV7-9 and J is TRBJ2-7; D ambiguous. V was trimmed by 5 bases and J by 10 bases, leaving 21 bases between them. The CDR3 sequence is 14 residues long. Germline CDR1 and CDR2: SEHNR and FQNEAQ (reference sequence). The CDR3 DNA is TGTGCCAGCAGCAACCACTTCCGCTGTCAAGTCCAGTACTTC. It encodes CASSNHFRCQVQYF.